This TCR beta chain came from a study of OX40 agonist ivuxolimab in advanced cancers. Overall study: Patients in the trial were receiving intravenous ivuxolimab every 2 weeks, at doses of 0.01 to 10 mg/kg. Eligibility admitted prior anti-PD-1, anti-PD-L1 or anti-CTLA-4 therapy; around 42% had some.

Assay used: immunoSEQ multiplex PCR; TCRdb lists only in-frame clones, some missing. The data hold approximately 27,000 clones, with about 90% observed a single time. The ends lost 7 bases at V and 7 bases at J; junction bases unmatched: 14. The germline CDR1 and CDR2 sequences are LGHNT and FRNRAP. The CDR3 has 16 amino acids. The clonotype was recovered from an adult with an advanced solid tumor such as melanoma, head and neck, liver or kidney cancer. The chain couples TRBV12-5 to TRBJ2-3; TRBD2 aligns across 10 bases. Specimen: CD4+ or CD8+ T cells sorted from blood, collected in a trial of the OX40 agonist ivuxolimab. The CDR3 coding sequence is TGTGCTAGTGCCCCCATCCTAGCGGGAGTTTCGTATACGCAGTATTTT. Translating it yields CASAPILAGVSYTQYF. Combining the CDR3 with reference TRBV12-5 and TRBJ2-3 gives the whole variable domain DARVTQTPRHKVTEMGQEVTMRCQPILGHNTVFWYRQTMMQGLELLAYFRNRAPLDDSGMPKDRFSAEMPDATLATLKIQPSEPRDSAVYFCASAPILAGVSYTQYFGPGTRLTVL.